The 26 T cell receptor beta chains below all came from one sample that was sequenced in a study of blood T cell repertoires in COVID-19. Profiled with immunoSEQ multiplex PCR; TCRdb holds only in-frame clones, not every one. Among roughly 250,000 clones listed, roughly 90% were seen once. Sequences were obtained from peripheral blood. These receptors all stem from a man aged 25-45 years with acute or convalescent COVID-19.

The chain is built from TRBV7-2 and TRBJ2-2; 9 bases are a match to TRBD2. V lost 0 bases to trimming and J lost 0 bases; unmatched junction nucleotides: 5. CDR3 size: 18 residues. The germline V gene encodes CDR1 SGHTA and CDR2 FQGNSA. The CDR3 DNA is TGTGCCAGCAGCTTAGCGCTCCTAGCGGGGACGAACACCGGGGAGCTGTTTTTT. This sequence encodes CASSLALLAGTNTGELFF.

CDR3 DNA sequence: TGTGCCAGCTCACCGAATCAGGGGGCCAACTACGAGCAGTACTTC. This codes for CASSPNQGANYEQYF. The gene calls are TRBV18 and TRBJ2-7, with 8 bases fitting TRBD1. CDR1 is KGHSH, CDR2 LQKENI, per germline. The trim removed 3 bases at V and 3 bases at J, leaving 7 bases unmatched. This CDR3 comprises 15 residues.

The V and J genes are TRBV5-1 and TRBJ2-5; possibly TRBD1 for D (7 bases). Per the germline V gene, CDR1 is SGHRS and CDR2 is YFSETQ. This CDR3 is built from 14 residues. With 7 bases removed from V and 4 bases from J, the gap between germline ends came to 17 bases. CDR3 amino acids: CASGGGGDGETQYF. The CDR3 DNA reads as TGCGCCAGCGGCGGAGGGGGCGATGGAGAGACCCAGTACTTC.

The gene calls are TRBV4-1 and TRBJ2-7; the match to TRBD1 covers 9 bases. The germline CDR1 and CDR2 sequences are MGHRA and YSYEKL. The CDR3 is 14 amino acids. V lost 4 bases and J lost 4; bases outside the gene matches: 5. The CDR3 region is CASSLGQGSYEQYF. Here the CDR3 DNA reads TGCGCCAGCAGCCTAGGACAGGGGTCTTACGAGCAGTACTTC.

V is TRBV6-6 and J is TRBJ2-7; D is perhaps TRBD1 (5 bases). Trimming cost V 6 bases and J 0 bases, with 15 bases left between them. The CDR3 has 15 amino acids. CDR1 is MNHNY and CDR2 is SVGAGI in the germline V gene (reference sequence). The CDR3 nucleotides are TGTGCCAGCAGCCGAGACAGCTCCAGCTCCTACGAGCAGTACTTC. This sequence encodes CASSRDSSSSYEQYF.

This chain links TRBV28 with TRBJ1-1, with unresolved D. CDR3 length equals 11 residues. Looked up from germline, CDR1 is MDHEN and CDR2 is SYDVKM. Trimming removed 4 bases from V and 4 bases from J, with 4 bases in between. The CDR3 region has the DNA TGTGCCAGCAGTTCTATCACTGAAGCTTTCTTT. Protein: CASSSITEAFF.

The rearrangement uses TRBV4-1 and TRBJ1-2; D is unclear. CDR1 is MGHRA and CDR2 is YSYEKL in the germline V gene. The CDR3 sequence is 15 residues long. With 0 bases removed from V and 5 bases from J, the gap between germline ends came to 13 bases. The CDR3 coding sequence is TGCGCCAGCAGCCAAGACCGAGGAGGAGCTTATGGCTACACCTTC. It yields the protein CASSQDRGGAYGYTF.

The chain joins TRBV18 to TRBJ1-1; 7 nucleotides align to TRBD1. Looked up from germline, CDR1 is KGHSH and CDR2 is LQKENI. This CDR3 has 16 amino acids. The junction had 9 bases not matched to a gene; V was cut back by 4 bases and J by 1 base. CDR3 bases: TGTGCCAGCTCACGAGACAGGGCTCAGTGGAACACTGAAGCTTTCTTT. Its translation: CASSRDRAQWNTEAFF.

The chain joins TRBV24-1 to TRBJ2-5, with D perhaps TRBD1 (6 bases). The CDR3 loop spans 14 amino acids. V was pared by 5 bases and J by 4 bases, with 13 bases between. Germline V gene data show CDR1 as KGHDR and CDR2 as SFDVKD. This CDR3 reads CATSVGGPRETQYF. The CDR3, as DNA: TGTGCCACCAGTGTTGGGGGCCCTCGAGAGACCCAGTACTTC.

The chain recombines TRBV9 with TRBJ2-1, with D possibly being TRBD2 (5 bases). The V end lost 5 bases, the J end lost 5 bases, and 8 bases lay between the germline ends. This CDR3 is built from 12 residues. Germline V CDR1 and CDR2: SGDLS, YYNGEE. CDR3 in amino acids: CASRSGDNEQFF. The CDR3 bases are TGTGCCAGCAGAAGCGGAGACAATGAGCAGTTCTTC.

There are a few counts of this clone. The chain is built from TRBV5-5 and TRBJ1-1, with a tentative D call TRBD1 (5 bases). Germline V CDR1 and CDR2: SGHKS, YYEKEE (reference sequence). The ends were cut back, 1 base at V and 1 base at J, with 8 bases in the middle. This CDR3 is 14 amino acids long. CDR3 DNA sequence: TGTGCCAGCAGCTTGAGCAGGGCGAACACTGAAGCTTTCTTT. Residues: CASSLSRANTEAFF.

V usage is TRBV19 and J usage is TRBJ2-1; weak D call: TRBD1 (5 bases). V was trimmed by 3 bases and J by 0 bases, leaving 9 bases between them. This CDR3 has 15 residues. The germline gives CDR1 LNHDA, CDR2 SQIVND (reference sequence). DNA for the CDR3: TGTGCCAGTAGTATGCAGGGCAGCTCCTACAATGAGCAGTTCTTC. Encoded protein: CASSMQGSSYNEQFF.

The chain joins TRBV30 to TRBJ1-1; D is possibly TRBD1 (5 bases). Trimming took 0 bases from V and 4 from J, leaving 24 bases between them. The CDR3 runs to 18 residues. Germline assignment: CDR1 GTSNPN and CDR2 SVGIG (reference sequence). The CDR3 sequence: CAWSVSWDRTRGTTEAFF. CDR3 nucleotides: TGTGCCTGGAGTGTATCATGGGATAGGACACGAGGCACCACTGAAGCTTTCTTT.

The chain couples TRBV27 to TRBJ1-1; tentative D call: TRBD1 (5 bases). Trimming removed 6 bases from V and 11 bases from J, with 16 bases in between. The CDR3 has 12 residues. Per the germline V gene, CDR1 is MNHEY and CDR2 is SMNVEV (reference sequence). CDR3 in amino acids: CASSPGRGYAFF. The CDR3 coding sequence is TGTGCCAGCAGCCCTGGGCGGGGGTACGCTTTCTTT.

The chain carries TRBV28 and TRBJ2-6, with D possibly TRBD2 on 6 matching bases. CDR3 length: 15 residues. V was shortened by 6 bases and J by 1 base, with 10 bases between the two germline ends. CDR1 MDHEN and CDR2 SYDVKM come from the germline V gene. The CDR3 nucleotides read TGTGCCAGCAGCATCGGAGGGTCTGGGGCCAACGTCCTGACTTTC. This codes for CASSIGGSGANVLTF.

The chain combines TRBV5-1 with TRBJ2-7; possibly TRBD1 for D (6 bases). Germline V lookup: CDR1 SGHRS, CDR2 YFSETQ. The CDR3 is 16 amino acids. The germline V and J ends were trimmed by 0 bases and 7 bases, with 20 bases remaining between them. The CDR3 coding sequence is TGCGCCAGCAGCTTGGGAGTAGCAGGGGCCCAGGGGGAGCAGTACTTC. It yields the protein CASSLGVAGAQGEQYF.

The chain joins TRBV5-1 to TRBJ2-7; tentatively, D is TRBD1 (6 bases). This CDR3 is built from 18 residues. Trimming removed 3 bases at V and 2 bases at J, with 24 bases between. Germline V CDR1 and CDR2: SGHRS, YFSETQ. The DNA for the CDR3 is TGCGCCAGCAGCTCCGATTTCGTCGGTGACAGGACGACCTACGAGCAGTACTTC. Its translation: CASSSDFVGDRTTYEQYF.

The chain uses TRBV6-4 and TRBJ1-1; 8 bases are shared with TRBD1. Germline values: CDR1 MRHNA, CDR2 SNTAGT. Trimming cost V 7 bases and J 6 bases; bases outside gene matches: 10. The CDR3 loop spans 14 amino acids. The CDR3 bases are TGTGCCAGCACCCAGGGGGCGAGGGTTTCTGAAGCTTTCTTT. Amino acid sequence: CASTQGARVSEAFF.

The gene calls are TRBV7-6 and TRBJ2-2; 7 bases are a match to TRBD1. Germline CDR1 reads SGHVS; CDR2 reads FNYEAQ. The CDR3 runs 19 residues. V trimming: 1 base; J trimming: 4 bases; junction bases outside the gene matches: 15. CDR3 protein: CASSLEVLVASGGTGELFF. CDR3 DNA: TGTGCCAGCAGCTTAGAAGTCCTCGTGGCGTCAGGGGGCACCGGGGAGCTGTTTTTT.

The chain employs TRBV5-4 and TRBJ1-1, with a possible D match to TRBD1 (6 bases). The CDR3 is 16 residues long. The germline gives CDR1 SGHNT, CDR2 YYREEE (reference sequence). Trimming pared 3 bases from V and 0 bases from J, leaving 15 bases between. Written as DNA, the CDR3 is TGTGCCAGCAGCTCAAAAGCGGGACAATTGAACACTGAAGCTTTCTTT. This sequence encodes CASSSKAGQLNTEAFF.

This clone was observed a few times. The V and J genes are TRBV18 and TRBJ2-2; 9 bases map to TRBD1. J was trimmed by 1 base and V by 3 bases; bases with no gene match: 12. The length of the CDR3 is 19 residues. Germline CDR1 KGHSH, CDR2 LQKENI. CDR3 sequence reads: CASSPPGQGLPMNTGELFF. CDR3 DNA sequence: TGTGCCAGCTCACCCCCGGGACAGGGTCTCCCTATGAACACCGGGGAGCTGTTTTTT.

In DNA, the CDR3 is TGTGCCAGCAGAAAGGAGGGACTAGCTGGAAATGAGCAGTTCTTC. Its translation is CASRKEGLAGNEQFF. The chain joins TRBV2 to TRBJ2-1; TRBD2 matches at 9 bases. After removal of 6 bases from V and 7 bases from J, the junction contained 10 bases not matched to a gene. This CDR3 comprises 15 residues. CDR1 and CDR2 (germline): SNHLY, FYNNEI.

The chain has TRBV7-9 and TRBJ2-3; 10 bases are shared with TRBD2. Germline V gene sequence: CDR1 SEHNR, CDR2 FQNEAQ (reference sequence). This CDR3 has 17 amino acids. The V and J ends lost 7 bases and 4 bases, in that order; junction bases with no gene match: 14. This CDR3 reads CASKQNLAGGIPDTQYF. The CDR3 DNA follows: TGTGCCAGCAAACAGAACTTAGCGGGGGGTATTCCAGATACGCAGTATTTT.

The chain couples TRBV28 to TRBJ2-1; tentatively, D is TRBD2 (6 bases). From germline, CDR1 is MDHEN and CDR2 SYDVKM. CDR3 length: 15 residues. With 4 bases removed from V and 6 bases from J, the gap between germline ends came to 16 bases. CDR3 region: CASSSTPPAGNEQFF. CDR3 DNA: TGTGCCAGCAGTTCCACGCCCCCAGCGGGCAATGAGCAGTTCTTC.

The V gene is TRBV2, the J gene TRBJ1-1; a possible D gene is TRBD1 (5 bases). CDR3 length: 13 residues. The V gene lost 11 bases and the J gene lost 4 bases, with 17 bases spanning the gap. Germline loops: CDR1 SNHLY, CDR2 FYNNEI. CDR3 sequence (DNA): TGTGCCGTACACGGGGGGGGAAGCACTGAAGCTTTCTTT. As protein: CAVHGGGSTEAFF.

CDR3 loop: CASSPTGTGHEQYF. The CDR3 nucleotides are TGTGCCAGCAGCCCCACTGGGACAGGGCACGAGCAGTACTTC. This chain uses TRBV9 with TRBJ2-7; 9 bases agree with TRBD1. Trimming took 4 bases from V and 5 from J; bases not matched to a gene: 7. Germline V gene data show CDR1 as SGDLS and CDR2 as YYNGEE. The length of the CDR3 is 14 residues.